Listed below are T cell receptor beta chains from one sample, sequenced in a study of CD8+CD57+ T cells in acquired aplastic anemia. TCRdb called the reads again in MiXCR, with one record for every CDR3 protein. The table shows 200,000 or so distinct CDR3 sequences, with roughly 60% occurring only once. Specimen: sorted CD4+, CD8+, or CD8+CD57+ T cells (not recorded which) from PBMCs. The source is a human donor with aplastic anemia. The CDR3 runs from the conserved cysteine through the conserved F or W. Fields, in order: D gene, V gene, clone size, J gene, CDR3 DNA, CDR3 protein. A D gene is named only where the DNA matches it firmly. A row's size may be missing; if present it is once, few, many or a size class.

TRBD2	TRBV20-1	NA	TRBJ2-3	TGCAGTGCACCCGGGACTATAAGTATTGGTACGCAGTATTTT	CSAPGTISIGTQYF
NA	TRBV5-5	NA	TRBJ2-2	TGTGCCAGCAGCTCCGCGTTGTCGTTCAACACCGGGGAGCTGTTTTTT	CASSSALSFNTGELFF
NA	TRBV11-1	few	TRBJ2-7	TGTGCCAGCAGCCAAACACGGGTCGACGAGCAGTACTTC	CASSQTRVDEQYF
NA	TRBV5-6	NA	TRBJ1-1	TGTGCCAGCAGCTTGGTCTGGCCGGAGATGAACACTGAAGCTTTCTTT	CASSLVWPEMNTEAFF
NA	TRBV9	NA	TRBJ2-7	TGTGCCAGCAGTGGGACGGGGACGGGATACGAGCAGTACTTC	CASSGTGTGYEQYF
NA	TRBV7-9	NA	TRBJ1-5	TGTGCCAGCAGCTTAGCTGCAGGGCGGACCCTCCAGCCCCAGCATTTT	CASSLAAGRTLQPQHF
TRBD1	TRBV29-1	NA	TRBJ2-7	TGCAGCGTAGGGACAGGGGGGTCCTACGAGCAGTACTTC	CSVGTGGSYEQYF
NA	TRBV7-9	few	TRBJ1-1	TGTGCCAGCAGCTTAGGACCTCGTGGCCAACGAAACACTGAAGCTTTCTTT	CASSLGPRGQRNTEAFF
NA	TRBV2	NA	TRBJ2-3	TGTGCCAGCAGTTCGCAGGGAACGAGCACAGATACGCAGTATTTT	CASSSQGTSTDTQYF
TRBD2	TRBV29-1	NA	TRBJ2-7	TGCAGCGTTGCCGCCGGACGAGGGGAAGCGGGGGACGCCTACGAGCAGTACTTC	CSVAAGRGEAGDAYEQYF
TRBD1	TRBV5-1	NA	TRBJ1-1	TGCGCCAGCAGCATGGACAGGCCGAACACTGAAGCTTTCTTT	CASSMDRPNTEAFF
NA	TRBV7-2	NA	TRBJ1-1	TGTGCCAGCAGCTCCGCGACGAACACTGAAGCTTTCTTT	CASSSATNTEAFF
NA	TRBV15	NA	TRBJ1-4	TGTGCCACCAGCAGAGTTTTGAACTCAGTTGCAACTAATGAAAAACTGTTTTTT	CATSRVLNSVATNEKLFF
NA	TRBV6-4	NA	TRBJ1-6	TGTGCCAGCAGTGACTCCAGCAATTCACCCCTCCACTTT	CASSDSSNSPLHF
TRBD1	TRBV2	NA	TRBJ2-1	TGTGCCAGCAGGGAGCGGACAGGCTCCTACAATGAGCAGTTCTTC	CASRERTGSYNEQFF
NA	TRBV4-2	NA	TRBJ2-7	TGTGCCAGCAGCCAAGCCCCCTCGGCAGGGAACTACGAGCAGTACTTC	CASSQAPSAGNYEQYF
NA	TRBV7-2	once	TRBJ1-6	TGTGCCAGCAGCCTTCTGACAGTCAGTAATTCACCCCTCCACTTT	CASSLLTVSNSPLHF
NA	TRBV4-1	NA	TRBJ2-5	TGCGCCAGCAGCCAAGATAGGACAGCTGGGACCCAGTACTTC	CASSQDRTAGTQYF
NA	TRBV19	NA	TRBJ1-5	TGTGCCAGTAGGGGGGGCAGTTATTCCGATCAGCCCCAGCATTTT	CASRGGSYSDQPQHF
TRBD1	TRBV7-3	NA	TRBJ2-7	TGTGCCAGCAGCTCTCCGGGACAGGGACTTCTCGAGCAGTACTTC	CASSSPGQGLLEQYF
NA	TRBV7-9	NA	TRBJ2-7	TGTGCCAGCAGCTTGGGTCGGAGACTCGGGGAGCAGTACTTC	CASSLGRRLGEQYF
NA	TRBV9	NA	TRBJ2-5	TGTGCCAGCAGCGTAGGTCCGGGAAGAGGGCAAGAGACCCAGTACTTC	CASSVGPGRGQETQYF
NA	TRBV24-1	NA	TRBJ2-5	TGTGCCACCAGTGATTCGATCCCTGGCACTCAAGAGACCCAGTACTTC	CATSDSIPGTQETQYF
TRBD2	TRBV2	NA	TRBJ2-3	TGTGCCAGCAGCTTACTAGCGCGCACAGATACGCAGTATTTT	CASSLLARTDTQYF
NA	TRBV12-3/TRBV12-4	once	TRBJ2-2	TGTGCCAGCAGCGCCCGGGACCGCACCGGGGAGCTGTTTTTT	CASSARDRTGELFF
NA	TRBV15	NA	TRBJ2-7	TGTGCCACCAGCAGAGATTCTTCCGGGGTTACCTACGAGCAGTACTTC	CATSRDSSGVTYEQYF
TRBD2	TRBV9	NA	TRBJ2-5	TGTGCCAGCAGCGTAGCTACGAGTGGCGGGAGTCAAGAGACCCAGTACTTC	CASSVATSGGSQETQYF
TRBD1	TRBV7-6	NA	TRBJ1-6	TGTGCCAGCAGCTTGGGGACAGGGGCCTATAATTCACCCCTCCACTTT	CASSLGTGAYNSPLHF
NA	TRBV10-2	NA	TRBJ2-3	TGCGCCAGCGGTTCGGATAGCACAGATACGCAGTATTTT	CASGSDSTDTQYF
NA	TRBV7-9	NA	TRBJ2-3	TGTGCTAGCAGCTTAGATTATGAGGATACGCAGTATTTT	CASSLDYEDTQYF
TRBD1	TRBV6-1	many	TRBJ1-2	TGTGCCAGCAGTGAAGATACAGGGGGCACTGGTGGCTACACCTTC	CASSEDTGGTGGYTF
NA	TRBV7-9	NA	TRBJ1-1	TGTGCCAGCAGCCGCTTAGGGACACTAAACACTGAAGCTTTCTTT	CASSRLGTLNTEAFF
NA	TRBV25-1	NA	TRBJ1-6	TGTGCCAGCAGTGCAGATGGGGGGGAGGGCCATAATTCACCCCTCCACTTT	CASSADGGEGHNSPLHF
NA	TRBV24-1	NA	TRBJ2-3	TGTGCCACCAGTGGGGGTCGGACAGCCTCAGATACGCAGTATTTT	CATSGGRTASDTQYF
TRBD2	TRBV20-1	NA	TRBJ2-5	TGCAGTGCAACGACTAGCGGGAGTCATATAGATACGCAGTACTTC	CSATTSGSHIDTQYF
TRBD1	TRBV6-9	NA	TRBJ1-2	TGTGCCAGCAGTCCACACACCGGGACAGGCCCTGGCTACACCTTC	CASSPHTGTGPGYTF
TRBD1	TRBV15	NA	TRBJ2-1	TGCGCCAGCAGCGGGACTGGGACAGGGACCAATGAGCAGTTCTTC	CASSGTGTGTNEQFF
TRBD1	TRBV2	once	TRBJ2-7	TGTGCCAGCACCGGACAGGAGAGCTCCTACGAGCAGTACTTC	CASTGQESSYEQYF
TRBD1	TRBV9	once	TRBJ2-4	TGTGCCAGCAGCGCCTCCGGGACAGGGGGGGTAAAAAACATTCAGTACTTC	CASSASGTGGVKNIQYF
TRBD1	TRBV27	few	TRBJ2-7	TGTGCCAGCCGGGGACAGGTCAGCTCCTACGAGCAGTACTTC	CASRGQVSSYEQYF
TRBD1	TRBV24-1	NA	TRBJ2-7	TGTGCCACCCGGGACAGCAATTCCTACGAGCAGTACTTC	CATRDSNSYEQYF
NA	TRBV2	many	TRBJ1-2	TGTGCCAGCAGTGAAGCCCCCAGCCAATCTAACTATGGCTACACCTTC	CASSEAPSQSNYGYTF
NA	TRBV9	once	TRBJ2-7	TGTGCCAGCAGTCTGGCGGGACAAGGCGGGGGGCAGTACTTC	CASSLAGQGGGQYF
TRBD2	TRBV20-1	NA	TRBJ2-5	TGCAGTGCTAGAACCTCAATTCTAGCGGGACAGCAAGAGACCCAGTACTTC	CSARTSILAGQQETQYF
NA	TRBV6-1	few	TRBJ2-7	TGTGCCAGCAGTGATCTGGGCGGGACAAGCTCCTACGAGCAGTACTTC	CASSDLGGTSSYEQYF
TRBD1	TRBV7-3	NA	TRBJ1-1	TGTGCCAGCAGCGTAACACAGGGGATGAAGCGGACTGAAGCTTTCTTT	CASSVTQGMKRTEAFF
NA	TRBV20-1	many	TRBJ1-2	TGCAGTGCTAGTCCTACCCCGGGGCTAAACTATGGCTACACCTTC	CSASPTPGLNYGYTF
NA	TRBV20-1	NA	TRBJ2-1	TGCAGTGCTAGAAGTTATGAGCAGTTCTTC	CSARSYEQFF
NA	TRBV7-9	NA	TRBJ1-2	TGTGCCAGCAGCAACGGAGCGGTCTCGTATGGCTACACCTTC	CASSNGAVSYGYTF
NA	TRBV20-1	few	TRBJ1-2	TGCAGTGCTATACAGGAGCTCTATGGCTACACCTTC	CSAIQELYGYTF
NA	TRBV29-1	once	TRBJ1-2	TGCAGCGTCCGGGACCCCAGGCATGGCTACACCTTC	CSVRDPRHGYTF